This record concerns one T cell receptor (beta chain) sequence. Its antigen remains unidentified. V shed 2 bases, J shed 5 bases, and the junction held 7 bases outside the gene matches. The germline CDR1 and CDR2 sequences are SGHNT and YYREEE (reference sequence). There are 16 residues in the CDR3. This sample is drawn from a study of T cells after yellow fever vaccination. Making TCR cDNA involved 5'RACE template switching, which added UMIs and a universal primer site. TCRdb re-called the 5' RACE reads through MiXCR, storing one row per CDR3 protein. The sample holds some 500,000 distinct CDR3 sequences, approximately 13% seen once. General study findings and limits: On re-exposure, the response was weaker but peaked faster, at day 5 versus 15. Most primary-vaccination clones reappeared after the booster (just under 98% CD4, about 88% CD8).

The clonotype comes from a man aged 25 to 40 who received the YFV17D yellow fever vaccine. The sample in question was PBMCs, obtained on the day of the yellow fever booster vaccination. This chain joins TRBV5-4 and TRBJ2-1; 10 bases match TRBD1. The CDR3 DNA sequence: TGTGCCAGCAGCTTCTGGCCGGACAGGGGGAACAATGAGCAGTTCTTC. Translating it yields CASSFWPDRGNNEQFF.